The 4 T cell receptor beta chains reported below all come from one sample, sequenced in a study of blood T cells in healthy people across ages. A J-beta primer mix and a sample-barcoded 5' primer were used in a second PCR of about 7 to 11 cycles. A single record per CDR3 protein comes from TCRdb applying MiXCR to the 5' RACE reads. The table records about 730,000 distinct CDR3 sequences, approximately 43% of them present only once. Sample: blood. The receptors were sampled from a woman aged 60-75 years in good health.

This clonotype has more than one count but fewer than ten. V gene TRBV5-1 combines with J gene TRBJ2-3; 7 nucleotides line up with TRBD2. Germline assignment: CDR1 SGHRS and CDR2 YFSETQ. With V trimmed by 2 bases and J by 2 bases, 2 bases remained unmatched. The CDR3 is 14 residues long. The DNA for the CDR3 is TGCGCCAGCAGCTTTGGGGACTACACAGATACGCAGTATTTT. This codes for CASSFGDYTDTQYF.

This clonotype appeared a few times. The chain carries TRBV7-3 and TRBJ2-3; no firm D call. Trimming pared 3 bases from V and 1 base from J, leaving 14 bases between. There are 16 residues in the CDR3. Germline V gene sequence: CDR1 SGHTA, CDR2 FQGTGA. CDR3 sequence (DNA): TGTGCCAGCAGCTTCACCTTAGGGTCTGGCACAGATACGCAGTATTTT. Translated: CASSFTLGSGTDTQYF.

As regards this clonotype: A single base separates this from a much larger clone, so it may be a read error. For the CDR3, the DNA is TGTGCCAGCAGTTCGGATGAGACCCAGTACTTC. Its protein product is CASSSDETQYF. This rearrangement joins TRBV6-5 to TRBJ2-5, with no clear D. The CDR3 is 11 amino acids. CDR1 and CDR2 (germline): MNHEY, SVGAGI. Trimming removed 4 bases from V and 5 bases from J, with 5 bases in between.

As for this clonotype: A much larger clone lies a single base off, so this may be a read error. The rearrangement uses TRBV7-9 and TRBJ2-5; TRBD1 is a possible D gene (6 bases). This CDR3 contains 13 residues. Germline CDR1 reads SEHNR; CDR2 reads FQNEAQ (reference sequence). The V end lost 5 bases, the J end lost 4 bases, and 11 bases lay between the germline ends. CDR3 amino acids: CASSVTGTETQYF. In DNA, the CDR3 is TGTGCCAGCAGCGTCACAGGGACAGAGACCCAGTACTTC.